This TCR beta chain was captured in a study of naive and memory T cell subsets. This CDR3 is 16 amino acids long. CDR1 and CDR2 from the germline V gene are DFQATT and SNEGSKA (reference sequence). The V and J ends lost 0 bases and 2 bases, in that order; junction bases with no gene match: 3. Study-level points and caveats: TCR transcript changes with activation or differentiation may affect this RNA method.

Whole-blood samples were 2.5 to 3 ml of peripheral blood from healthy adult volunteers. TCR cDNA received a 3' ligated oligonucleotide that carried a UMI. Blood and skin TCR RNA was reverse transcribed with alpha and beta constant primers. Four PCR rounds used nested alpha and beta constant region primers plus the SP2 primer. One entry per CDR3 protein, called by TCRdb with MiXCR from the 5' RACE reads. Of 20,000 to 30,000 distinct CDR3 sequences in the sample, under 30% are singletons; the top ten hold around 1.9%. This clonotype was recorded many times. Its specificity is not known. The sequence came from a female donor in good health. The chain carries TRBV20-1 and TRBJ2-3; 12 nucleotides match TRBD2. This CDR3 reads CSARDRLAGDTDTQYF. CDR3 nucleotide sequence: TGCAGTGCTAGAGATAGACTAGCGGGAGACACAGATACGCAGTATTTT.